Below are 27 T cell receptor beta chains sequenced from a single sample in a study of glioma-infiltrating T cells. The iRepertoire nested amplicon-rescue multiplex PCR amplified TCR alpha and beta CDR3s from RNA. TCRdb fed the multiplex PCR reads into MiXCR, producing one record per CDR3 protein. The table has approximately 110,000 distinct CDR3 sequences, 25% to 30% seen once. The material sequenced was glioma tissue, nonneoplastic brain tissue, or PBMCs (not recorded which). These receptors originate from a human donor with low-grade glioma or glioblastoma, undergoing nonglioma brain surgery, or in good health (not recorded which).

In this sample, this clonotype turned up many times. V and J are TRBV19 and TRBJ2-1; D remains unclear. This CDR3 is built from 16 residues. Trimming left V 1 base short and J 0 bases short, with 10 bases between. Germline values: CDR1 LNHDA, CDR2 SQIVND (reference sequence). CDR3 in amino acids: CASSIVKWSSYNEQFF. The CDR3 DNA reads as TGTGCCAGTAGTATAGTGAAATGGAGCTCCTACAATGAGCAGTTCTTC.

The chain links TRBV5-1 to TRBJ1-5; a possible D gene is TRBD1 (6 bases). Germline V lookup: CDR1 SGHRS, CDR2 YFSETQ. The CDR3 is made up of 14 amino acids. V was clipped by 4 bases and J by 4 bases, with 12 bases between them. The CDR3 sequence is CASSKQGGNQPQHF. CDR3 coding DNA: TGCGCCAGCAGCAAACAGGGAGGTAATCAGCCCCAGCATTTT.

This clonotype was seen a few times. This chain joins TRBV4-3 and TRBJ2-7; 7 bases are shared with TRBD2. J gave up 3 bases and V 1 base, and 12 bases lay outside the gene matches. This CDR3 contains 17 residues. Per the germline V gene, CDR1 is LGHNA and CDR2 is YSLEER. This CDR3 is CASSQGGLAGAVYEQYF. The CDR3 nucleotides are TGCGCCAGCAGCCAAGGGGGACTGGCGGGAGCCGTCTACGAGCAGTACTTC.

Remarks on this clonotype: One end of the junction fails to match germline, which may point to a read error. J is TRBJ2-1 and V is TRBV6-2 or TRBV6-3; the D gene could be TRBD1 or TRBD2 (5 bases each). The CDR3 sequence is 13 residues long. Looked up from germline, CDR1 is MNHEY and CDR2 is SVGEGT. As DNA, the CDR3 is TGTTCCAGCGCAGGGAGCCAGGTTAATGAGCAGTTCTTC. This codes for CSSAGSQVNEQFF.

This clonotype has a count of ten or more. The chain uses TRBV7-2 and TRBJ2-7; D is possibly TRBD1 or TRBD2 (5 bases each). V was pared by 0 bases and J by 2 bases, with 11 bases between. The CDR3 is made up of 15 amino acids. From germline, CDR1 is SGHTA and CDR2 FQGNSA. The CDR3 coding sequence is TGTGCCAGCAGCTTAGCGGTAGGGACCCCCTACGAGCAGTACTTC. Translating it yields CASSLAVGTPYEQYF.

This clonotype has at least ten counts. The chain is built from TRBV27 and TRBJ1-3, with unresolved D. This CDR3 is built from 13 residues. V lost 3 bases and J lost 4, with 7 bases in between. From germline, CDR1 is MNHEY and CDR2 SMNVEV (reference sequence). CDR3 nucleotides: TGTGCCAGCAGTTTTGGGGTCGGAAACACCATATATTTT. Residues: CASSFGVGNTIYF.

This clonotype showed up many times. The J gene is TRBJ2-5, the V gene TRBV2; TRBD1 is a possible D gene (6 bases). The germline CDR1 and CDR2 sequences are SNHLY and FYNNEI. With 9 bases removed from V and 2 bases from J, the gap between germline ends came to 13 bases. This CDR3 is built from 13 residues. CDR3 sequence reads: CASHRVSQETQYF. The CDR3, as DNA: TGTGCCAGTCACAGGGTATCGCAAGAGACCCAGTACTTC.

At least ten counts were recorded for this clonotype. The V and J genes are TRBV18 and TRBJ1-3, with D uncertain. Germline V lookup: CDR1 KGHSH, CDR2 LQKENI. The V gene lost 2 bases and the J gene lost 1 base, with 9 bases spanning the gap. The CDR3 is made up of 15 amino acids. CDR3 residues: CASSPKGDSGNTIYF. The CDR3 coding sequence is TGTGCCAGCTCACCAAAGGGAGATTCTGGAAACACCATATATTTT.

Regarding this clonotype: One base away lies a much larger clone, so this may be a sequencing read error. This sequence joins TRBV29-1 and TRBJ2-7, with a tentative D call TRBD2 (5 bases). Germline assignment: CDR1 SQVTM and CDR2 ANQGSEA. Trimming stripped 6 bases from V and 3 bases from J, with 15 bases between. This CDR3 contains 13 residues. Here the CDR3 reads CSVRAIGGYEQYF. CDR3 nucleotides: TGCAGCGTCCGAGCAATTGGAGGCTACGAGCAGTACTTC.

In this sample, this clonotype turned up many times. V usage is TRBV3-1 and J usage is TRBJ1-5, with D unclear. Germline V lookup: CDR1 LGHDT, CDR2 YNNKEL (reference sequence). Trimming left V 0 bases short and J 10 bases short, with 10 bases between. The CDR3 spans 13 residues. CDR3 in amino acids: CASSQDLWGPQHF. The DNA for the CDR3 is TGTGCCAGCAGCCAAGATCTCTGGGGACCCCAGCATTTT.

This clonotype appeared many times. This chain connects TRBV6-2 or TRBV6-3 to TRBJ2-7; 9 bases map to TRBD1. The CDR3 extends over 17 amino acids. After removal of 0 bases from V and 5 bases from J, the junction contained 11 bases not matched to a gene. In germline, CDR1 is MNHEY, CDR2 SVGEGT. The DNA of the CDR3 is TGTGCCAGCAGTTACTCCAGAGACAGGGGGAGGATCCACGAGCAGTACTTC. This encodes CASSYSRDRGRIHEQYF.

This clonotype was seen ten or more times. The V and J genes are TRBV27 and TRBJ1-1; weak D call: TRBD1 (6 bases). From germline, CDR1 is MNHEY and CDR2 SMNVEV (reference sequence). Trimming removed 4 bases from V and 5 bases from J, with 11 bases in between. This CDR3 contains 13 residues. The CDR3 protein is CASSSGGHTEAFF. The CDR3 coding sequence is TGTGCCAGCAGTTCTGGGGGGCATACTGAAGCTTTCTTT.

This clonotype was picked up many times. The V and J genes are TRBV7-2 and TRBJ2-7, with TRBD2 as a possible D gene (6 bases). The V and J ends lost 2 bases and 3 bases respectively, with 11 bases between them. This CDR3 spans 14 amino acids. Germline lookup yields CDR1 SGHTA and CDR2 FQGNSA. The DNA for the CDR3 is TGTGCCAGCAGCTTACAGGGAGGAGGCTACGAGCAGTACTTC. Residues: CASSLQGGGYEQYF.

This clonotype was counted many times. The chain is built from TRBV27 and TRBJ2-5; 9 nucleotides match TRBD1. The CDR3 sequence is 13 residues long. The ends lost 6 bases at V and 5 bases at J; junction bases unmatched: 4. Germline V gene sequence: CDR1 MNHEY, CDR2 SMNVEV (reference sequence). Here the CDR3 reads CASRGQGWETQYF. The CDR3 coding sequence is TGTGCCAGCAGGGGACAGGGCTGGGAGACCCAGTACTTC.

This clonotype was observed many times. The CDR3 loop is CASSQESPGPYEQYF. DNA of the CDR3: TGCGCCAGCAGCCAGGAAAGTCCGGGGCCCTACGAGCAGTACTTC. J is TRBJ2-7 and V is TRBV4-3; D tentatively reads TRBD1 or TRBD2 (5 bases each). The CDR3 runs to 15 residues. Trimming left V 3 bases short and J 2 bases short, with 14 bases between. CDR1 is LGHNA and CDR2 is YSLEER in the germline V gene.

There are a few counts of this clonotype. The chain carries TRBV18 and TRBJ1-5, with D possibly matching TRBD1 (6 bases). This CDR3 is 19 amino acids long. V was pared by 3 bases and J by 1 base, with 22 bases between. Germline V gene lookup returns CDR1 KGHSH and CDR2 LQKENI. CDR3 sequence reads: CASSPRGGAAIDSNQPQHF. The CDR3 DNA reads TGTGCCAGCTCACCGCGGGGGGGGGCCGCCATAGACAGCAATCAGCCCCAGCATTTT.

This clonotype was counted ten times or more. This chain connects TRBV27 to TRBJ2-1; 12 nucleotides align to TRBD2. The V gene's germline CDR1 is MNHEY and CDR2 SMNVEV (reference sequence). Trimming removed 5 bases from V and 7 bases from J; junction bases left unmatched: 18. This CDR3 contains 19 residues. The CDR3 bases are TGTGCCAGCAGTCCGATAAGCCAACTAGCGGGAGGTACGAGAAATGAGCAGTTCTTC. This encodes CASSPISQLAGGTRNEQFF.

The V gene is TRBV5-1, the J gene TRBJ1-1, with D uncertain. The V and J ends lost 0 bases and 8 bases respectively, with 5 bases between them. CDR3 size: 11 residues. Germline V gene lookup returns CDR1 SGHRS and CDR2 YFSETQ. The DNA for the CDR3 is TGCGCCAGCAGCTTGGGACACGAAGCTTTCTTT. Translation gives CASSLGHEAFF.

This clonotype was found many times. The chain joins TRBV29-1 to TRBJ2-1; possible D gene TRBD1, 6 bases. The V end was cut by 5 bases, the J end by 0 bases, with 8 bases between. The germline CDR1 and CDR2 sequences are SQVTM and ANQGSEA. The CDR3 has 13 residues. CDR3 DNA: TGCAGCGTTACAGGGAGCTCCTACAATGAGCAGTTCTTC. This encodes CSVTGSSYNEQFF.

This clonotype was seen many times. V and J are TRBV28 and TRBJ1-1; perhaps TRBD1 as D (6 bases). Germline V lookup: CDR1 MDHEN, CDR2 SYDVKM. With 10 bases removed from V and 4 bases from J, the gap between germline ends came to 19 bases. The CDR3 extends over 14 amino acids. The CDR3 is CATGTSLLFTEAFF. The CDR3, as DNA: TGTGCCACCGGGACATCGCTGTTATTCACTGAAGCTTTCTTT.

The chain recombines TRBV2 with TRBJ2-7; the match to TRBD1 covers 8 bases. CDR1 is SNHLY, CDR2 FYNNEI, per germline. The length of the CDR3 is 14 residues. V was pared by 4 bases and J by 6 bases, with 8 bases of the junction left unmatched. CDR3 protein: CASSGQGMRGEQYF. The CDR3 DNA sequence: TGTGCCAGCAGTGGACAGGGGATGAGGGGCGAGCAGTACTTC.

This clonotype was recorded at least ten times. This chain joins TRBV14 and TRBJ1-5; 8 bases are shared with TRBD1. The CDR3 has 13 amino acids. V lost 4 bases to trimming and J lost 9 bases; unmatched junction nucleotides: 5. CDR1 is SGHDN and CDR2 is FVKESK in the germline V gene. The CDR3 spells CASSRGQGMPQHF. The CDR3 DNA sequence: TGTGCCAGCAGCCGCGGACAGGGAATGCCCCAGCATTTT.

As for this clonotype: Possible read error: a much larger clone is one base away. The J gene is TRBJ1-2, the V gene TRBV7-2; 8 nucleotides match TRBD1. CDR3 length equals 16 residues. Germline values: CDR1 SGHTA, CDR2 FQGNSA. The CDR3, as DNA: TGTGCCAGCAGCACCAACAACGGACAGGGTGGCTATGGCTACGCCTTC. Translated, it gives CASSTNNGQGGYGYAF.

Points on this clonotype: Since a much larger clone is just one base distant, this may be a read error. The CDR3 DNA follows: TGTGCCAGCTCACCGAGACAGTCCTACGAGCAGCACTTC. Translation: CASSPRQSYEQHF. The chain has TRBV18 and TRBJ2-7; tentative D call: TRBD1 (5 bases). The CDR3 totals 13 residues. The germline V gene has CDR1 KGHSH and CDR2 LQKENI.

This clonotype was observed a single time. A much more abundant neighbour one base away suggests this may be a read error. This chain links TRBV29-1 with TRBJ1-2; D is unclear. The CDR3 is made up of 13 amino acids. CDR1 and CDR2 from the germline V gene are SQVTM and ANQGSEA. CDR3 nucleotide sequence: TGCAGCGTTGTTAAGGACGGCTGGGGTGGCCACACCTTC. This gives the protein CSVVKDGWGGHTF.

V and J are TRBV30 and TRBJ1-4; TRBD1 matches at 9 bases. The length of the CDR3 is 14 residues. CDR1 GTSNPN and CDR2 SVGIG come from the germline V gene (reference sequence). The V and J ends lost 3 bases and 7 bases, in that order; junction bases with no gene match: 6. The CDR3 coding sequence is TGTGCCTGGAGGAGGGGACAGGGAAGTGAAAAACTGTTTTTT. As protein: CAWRRGQGSEKLFF.

In this sample, this clonotype turned up many times. The V call is TRBV3-1, the J call TRBJ2-3; D is uncertain. The germline V and J ends were trimmed by 1 base and 2 bases, with 10 bases remaining between them. The length of the CDR3 is 15 residues. CDR1 and CDR2 from the germline V gene are LGHDT and YNNKEL (reference sequence). The CDR3 coding sequence is TGTGCCAGCAGCCAAGTCAACCTTCCCACAGATACGCAGTATTTT. Encoded protein: CASSQVNLPTDTQYF.